This T cell receptor (beta chain) was documented in a study of graft-versus-host responses after intestinal transplantation. Study details: Transplant types were multivisceral, liver-intestinal, or isolated intestinal.

Assay used: immunoSEQ multiplex PCR; TCRdb lists only in-frame clones, some missing. Here the sample spans about 18,000 clones, over 35% being singletons. The ends lost 4 bases at V and 5 bases at J; junction bases unmatched: 8. Germline CDR1 KGHSH, CDR2 LQKENI. The CDR3 loop spans 15 amino acids. The chain recombines TRBV18 with TRBJ2-7; 10 positions match TRBD2. The material was alloreactive CD4+ T cells from a mixed lymphocyte reaction culture, obtained before intestinal transplant. Noted subset: CFSE-low proliferating T cells sorted from approximately 6-day pre-transplant mixed lymphocyte reaction (GvH or HvG direction). The TCR was taken from a human patient who received an intestinal transplant. The CDR3 loop is CASSQQRGGRDEQYF. CDR3 DNA: TGTGCCAGCTCACAACAGCGGGGGGGCCGGGACGAGCAGTACTTC.